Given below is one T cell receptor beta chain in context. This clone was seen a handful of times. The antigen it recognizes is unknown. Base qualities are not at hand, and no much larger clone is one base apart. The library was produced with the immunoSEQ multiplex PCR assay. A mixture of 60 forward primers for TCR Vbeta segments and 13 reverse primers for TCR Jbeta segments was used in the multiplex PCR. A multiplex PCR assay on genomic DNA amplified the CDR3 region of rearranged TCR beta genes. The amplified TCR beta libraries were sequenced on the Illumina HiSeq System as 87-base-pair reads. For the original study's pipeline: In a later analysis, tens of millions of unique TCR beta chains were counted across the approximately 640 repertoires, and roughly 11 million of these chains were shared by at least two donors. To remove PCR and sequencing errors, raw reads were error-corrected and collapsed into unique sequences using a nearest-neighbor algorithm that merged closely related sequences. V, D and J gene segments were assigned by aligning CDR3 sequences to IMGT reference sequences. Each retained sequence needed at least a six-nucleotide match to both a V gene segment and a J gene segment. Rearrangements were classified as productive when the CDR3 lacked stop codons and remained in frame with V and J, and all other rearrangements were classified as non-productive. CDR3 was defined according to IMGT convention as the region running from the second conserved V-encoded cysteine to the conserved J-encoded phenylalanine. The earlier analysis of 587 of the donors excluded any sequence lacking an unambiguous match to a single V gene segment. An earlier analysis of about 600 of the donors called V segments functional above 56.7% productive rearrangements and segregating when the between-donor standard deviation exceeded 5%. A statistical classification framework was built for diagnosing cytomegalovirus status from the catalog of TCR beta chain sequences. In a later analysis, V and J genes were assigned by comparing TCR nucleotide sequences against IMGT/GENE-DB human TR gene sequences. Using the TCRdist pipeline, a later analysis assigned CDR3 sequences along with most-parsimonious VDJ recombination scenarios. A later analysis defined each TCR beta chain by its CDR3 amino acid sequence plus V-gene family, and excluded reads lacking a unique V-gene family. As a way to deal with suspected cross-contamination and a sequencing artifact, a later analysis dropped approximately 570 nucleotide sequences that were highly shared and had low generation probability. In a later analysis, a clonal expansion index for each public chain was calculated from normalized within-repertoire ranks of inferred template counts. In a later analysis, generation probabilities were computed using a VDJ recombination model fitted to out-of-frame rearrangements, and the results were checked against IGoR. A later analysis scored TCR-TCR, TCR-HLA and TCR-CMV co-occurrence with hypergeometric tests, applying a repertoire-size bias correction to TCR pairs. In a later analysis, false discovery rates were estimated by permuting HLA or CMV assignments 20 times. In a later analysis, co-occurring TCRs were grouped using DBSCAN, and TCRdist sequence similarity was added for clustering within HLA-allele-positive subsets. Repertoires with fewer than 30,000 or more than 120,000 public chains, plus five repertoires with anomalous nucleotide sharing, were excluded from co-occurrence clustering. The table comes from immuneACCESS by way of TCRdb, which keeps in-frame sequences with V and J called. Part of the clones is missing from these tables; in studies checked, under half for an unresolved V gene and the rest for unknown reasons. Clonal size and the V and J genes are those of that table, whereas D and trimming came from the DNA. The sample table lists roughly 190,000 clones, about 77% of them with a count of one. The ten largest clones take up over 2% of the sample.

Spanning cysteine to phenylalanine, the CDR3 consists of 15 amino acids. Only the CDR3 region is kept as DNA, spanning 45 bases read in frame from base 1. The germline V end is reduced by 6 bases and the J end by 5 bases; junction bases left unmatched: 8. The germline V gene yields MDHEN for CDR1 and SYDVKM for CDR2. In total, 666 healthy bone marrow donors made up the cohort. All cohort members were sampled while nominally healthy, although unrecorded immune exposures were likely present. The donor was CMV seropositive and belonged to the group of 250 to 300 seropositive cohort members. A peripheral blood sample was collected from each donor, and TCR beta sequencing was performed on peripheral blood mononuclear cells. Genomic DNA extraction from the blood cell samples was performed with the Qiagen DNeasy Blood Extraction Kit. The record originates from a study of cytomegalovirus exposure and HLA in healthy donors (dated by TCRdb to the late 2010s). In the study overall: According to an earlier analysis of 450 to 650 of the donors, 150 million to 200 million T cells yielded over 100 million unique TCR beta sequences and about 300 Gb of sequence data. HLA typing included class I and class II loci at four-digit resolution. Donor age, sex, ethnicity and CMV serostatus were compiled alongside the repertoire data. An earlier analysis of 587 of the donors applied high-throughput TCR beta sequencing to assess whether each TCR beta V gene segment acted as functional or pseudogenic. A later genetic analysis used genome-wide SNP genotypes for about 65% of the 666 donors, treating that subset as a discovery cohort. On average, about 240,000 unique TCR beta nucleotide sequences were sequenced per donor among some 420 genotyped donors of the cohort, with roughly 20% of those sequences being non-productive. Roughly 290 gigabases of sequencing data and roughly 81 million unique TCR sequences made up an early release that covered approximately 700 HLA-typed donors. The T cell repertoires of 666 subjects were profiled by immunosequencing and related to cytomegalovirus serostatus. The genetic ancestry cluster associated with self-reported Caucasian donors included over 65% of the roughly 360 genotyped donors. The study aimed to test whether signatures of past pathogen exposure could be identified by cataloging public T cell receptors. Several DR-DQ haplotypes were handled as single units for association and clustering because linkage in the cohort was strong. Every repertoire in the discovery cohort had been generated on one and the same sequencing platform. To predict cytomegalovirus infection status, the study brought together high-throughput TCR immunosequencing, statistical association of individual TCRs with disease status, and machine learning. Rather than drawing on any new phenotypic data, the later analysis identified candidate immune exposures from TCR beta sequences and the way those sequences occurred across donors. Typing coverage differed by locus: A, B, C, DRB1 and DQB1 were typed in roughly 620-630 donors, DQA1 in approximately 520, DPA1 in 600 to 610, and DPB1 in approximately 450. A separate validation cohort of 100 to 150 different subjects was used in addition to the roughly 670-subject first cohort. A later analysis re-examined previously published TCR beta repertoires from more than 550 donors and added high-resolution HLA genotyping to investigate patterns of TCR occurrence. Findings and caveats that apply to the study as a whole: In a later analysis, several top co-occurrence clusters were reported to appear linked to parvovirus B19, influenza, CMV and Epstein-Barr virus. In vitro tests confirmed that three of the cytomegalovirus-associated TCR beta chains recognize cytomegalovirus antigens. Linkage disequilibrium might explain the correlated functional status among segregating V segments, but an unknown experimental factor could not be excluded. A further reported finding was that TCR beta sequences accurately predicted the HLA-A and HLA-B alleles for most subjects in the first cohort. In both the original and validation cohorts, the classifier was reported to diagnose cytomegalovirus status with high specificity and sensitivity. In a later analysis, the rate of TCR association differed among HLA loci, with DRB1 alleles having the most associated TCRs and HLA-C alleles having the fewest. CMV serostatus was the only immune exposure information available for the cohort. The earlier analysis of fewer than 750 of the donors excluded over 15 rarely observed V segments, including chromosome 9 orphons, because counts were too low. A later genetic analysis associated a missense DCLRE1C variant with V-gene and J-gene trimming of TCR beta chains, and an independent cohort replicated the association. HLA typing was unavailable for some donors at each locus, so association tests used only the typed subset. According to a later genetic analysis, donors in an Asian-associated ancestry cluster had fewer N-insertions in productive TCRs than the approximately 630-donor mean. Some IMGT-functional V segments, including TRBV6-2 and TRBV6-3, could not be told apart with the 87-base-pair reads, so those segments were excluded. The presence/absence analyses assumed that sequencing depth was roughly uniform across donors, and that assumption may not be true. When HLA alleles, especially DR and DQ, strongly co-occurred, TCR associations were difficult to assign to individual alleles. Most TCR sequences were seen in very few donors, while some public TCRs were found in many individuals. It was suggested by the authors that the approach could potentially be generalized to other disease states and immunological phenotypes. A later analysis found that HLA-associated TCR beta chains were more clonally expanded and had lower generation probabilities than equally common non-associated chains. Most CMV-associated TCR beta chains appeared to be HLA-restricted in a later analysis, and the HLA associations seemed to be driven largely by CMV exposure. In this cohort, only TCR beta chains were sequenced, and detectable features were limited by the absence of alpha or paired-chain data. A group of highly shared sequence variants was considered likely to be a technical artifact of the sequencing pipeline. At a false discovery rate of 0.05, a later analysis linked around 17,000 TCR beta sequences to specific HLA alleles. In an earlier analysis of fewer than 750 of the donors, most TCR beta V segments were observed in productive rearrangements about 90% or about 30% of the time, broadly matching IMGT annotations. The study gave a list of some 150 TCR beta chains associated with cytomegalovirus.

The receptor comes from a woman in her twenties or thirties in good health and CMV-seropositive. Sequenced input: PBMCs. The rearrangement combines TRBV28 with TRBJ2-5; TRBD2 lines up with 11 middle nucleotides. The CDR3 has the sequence CASSPSGRKVETQYF. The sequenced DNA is TGTGCCAGCAGCCCTAGCGGGAGGAAAGTGGAGACCCAGTACTTC.